This note documents a single T cell receptor beta chain sequence. Its matching antigen is unknown. The data derive from a study of cytomegalovirus exposure and HLA in healthy donors. Study results and limitations: Earlier findings revealed that most TCR beta V segments proved productive either about 87% or about 30% of the time. Confirmation in vitro established that a few CMV-associated chains were specific for CMV antigens.

This CDR3 is built from 16 residues. V was pared by 1 base and J by 7 bases, with 17 bases between. Germline CDR1 is SGHTA and CDR2 is FQGTGA. Donors consisted of healthy bone marrow donors. Amplification used 60 Vbeta primers and 13 Jbeta primers. Data came from immunoSEQ multiplex PCR; TCRdb stores just in-frame clones and leaves some out. The data contain about 180,000 clones, around 75% of them singletons. What was sequenced was PBMCs. The source is a male donor in good health and CMV-seronegative. This chain joins TRBV7-3 and TRBJ2-1; D may be TRBD2 (6 bases). Here the CDR3 reads CASSLKAGSYLNEQFF. The CDR3 nucleotides are TGTGCCAGCAGCTTAAAGGCCGGGAGTTATCTTAATGAGCAGTTCTTC. Together with reference TRBV7-3 and TRBJ2-1, the CDR3 gives the full variable domain: GAGVSQTPSNKVTEKGKYVELRCDPISGHTALYWYRQSLGQGPEFLIYFQGTGAADDSGLPNDRFFAVRPEGSVSTLKIQRTERGDSAVYLCASSLKAGSYLNEQFFGPGTRLTVL.